Presented here are 5 T cell receptor beta chains from one specimen sequenced in a study of cytomegalovirus exposure and HLA in healthy donors. Vbeta (60) and Jbeta (13) primers were used in the PCR. The repertoire was sequenced with immunoSEQ multiplex PCR; TCRdb's copy has only in-frame clones and lacks some. The sample yields about 190,000 clones, around four fifths seen once. The sequencing sample was made of PBMCs. The receptor source for this set is a woman aged 40 to 55 in good health and CMV-seronegative.

The chain is built from TRBV19 and TRBJ2-1; perhaps TRBD2 as D (6 bases). CDR1 is LNHDA, CDR2 SQIVND, per germline (reference sequence). The CDR3 is made up of 14 amino acids. The V gene lost 7 bases and the J gene lost 8 bases, with 18 bases spanning the gap. Here the CDR3 DNA reads TGTGCCAGTACCCCTCCGGGAGTGTACTATGAGCAGTTCTTC. Its translation is CASTPPGVYYEQFF.

The V and J genes are TRBV1 and TRBJ2-7; the DNA was not compared with TRBD2, the D call given in the table. TRBV1 is shown as a pseudogene. The CDR3 extends over 13 amino acids. CDR3 region: CTMKEGESYEQYF. The CDR3 DNA follows: TGCACCATGAAGGAGGGAGAATCCTACGAGCAGTACTTC.

This clone was seen just once. The CDR3 DNA follows: TGTGCCAGCAGCCGGGACAGGGGGTTCTCTGGAAACACCATATATTTT. It yields the protein CASSRDRGFSGNTIYF. The rearrangement links TRBV5-6 to TRBJ1-3; 11 positions agree with TRBD1. The CDR3 extends over 16 amino acids. Germline values: CDR1 SGHDT, CDR2 YYEEEE. With V trimmed by 4 bases and J by 0 bases, 3 bases remained unmatched.

The gene calls are TRBV7-8 and TRBJ2-7; 8 bases line up with TRBD2. The CDR3 extends over 15 amino acids. V lost 1 base to trimming and J lost 6 bases; unmatched junction nucleotides: 8. CDR1 is SGHVS, CDR2 FQNEAQ, per germline. The CDR3 sequence is CASSLVAGGLGEQYF. The CDR3 DNA follows: TGTGCCAGCAGCTTAGTTGCGGGAGGCCTAGGCGAGCAGTACTTC.

The gene calls are TRBV7-6 and TRBJ2-3; 8 bases are shared with TRBD2. The germline CDR1 and CDR2 sequences are SGHVS and FNYEAQ. The CDR3 has 14 amino acids. With 3 bases clipped from V and 1 base from J, the junction kept 0 bases outside the gene matches. The CDR3 bases are TGTGCCAGCAGCTTGACTAGCGGCACAGATACGCAGTATTTT. It yields the protein CASSLTSGTDTQYF.